The next 8 T cell receptor beta chains were all read from a single sample in a study of T cells in Graves' hyperthyroidism and ophthalmopathy. Amplification of TCR beta CDR3 regions was performed using RNA transcripts as template. Researchers ran a first-round RT-PCR on the TCR CDR3 using the HTBI primer set. TCRdb re-called the multiplex PCR reads with MiXCR, one entry per CDR3 protein. The sample carries a few hundred thousand distinct CDR3 sequences, roughly 25% recorded once. Sequencing input: blood. All receptors derive from a man in his fifties or sixties with Graves' hyperthyroidism.

The rearrangement uses TRBV2 and TRBJ1-1; 10 nucleotides align to TRBD1. V lost 5 bases and J lost 0; bases outside the gene matches: 3. The V gene's germline CDR1 is SNHLY and CDR2 FYNNEI. The CDR3 length is 15 residues. CDR3 DNA sequence: TGTGCCAGCAGTCGACAGGGGGCTATGAACACTGAAGCTTTCTTT. Translated: CASSRQGAMNTEAFF.

CDR3 coding DNA: TGTGCCAGTAGTATGGGTCGGGGGTCGAACTATGGCTACACCTTC. It yields the protein CASSMGRGSNYGYTF. The V gene is TRBV19, the J gene TRBJ1-2, with D tentatively TRBD1 (5 bases). The CDR3 consists of 15 residues. Trimming removed 3 bases from V and 2 bases from J, with 13 bases in between. The germline V gene encodes CDR1 LNHDA and CDR2 SQIVND (reference sequence).

Remarks on this clonotype: One base away lies a much larger clone, so this may be a sequencing read error. The rearrangement links TRBV18 to TRBJ2-7, with TRBD1 as a possible D gene (5 bases). The closer fit of TRBJ2-1 to the DNA end suggests the J call may be wrong. Germline CDR1 reads KGHSH; CDR2 reads LQKENI. The CDR3 length is 15 residues. The CDR3 DNA sequence: TGTGCCAGCTCGCCAGACAGTAGGAGCTCCTACGAGCAGTTCTTC. This codes for CASSPDSRSSYEQFF.

This clonotype turned up a few times. V is TRBV20-1 and J is TRBJ2-5; D unclear. CDR1 and CDR2 from the germline V gene are DFQATT and SNEGSKA (reference sequence). The CDR3 totals 15 residues. Trimming shortened V by 3 bases and J by 1 base, and 15 bases separated the two germline ends. CDR3 DNA: TGCAGTGCTAGGTCGTATCCTAGAGGCCAAGAGACCCAGTACTTC. Protein product: CSARSYPRGQETQYF.

This clonotype has just a few counts. The chain is built from TRBV2 and TRBJ1-2, with a tentative D call TRBD1 (5 bases). The CDR3 is 13 amino acids. With 5 bases removed from V and 5 bases from J, the gap between germline ends came to 12 bases. Germline loops: CDR1 SNHLY, CDR2 FYNNEI. Written as DNA, the CDR3 is TGTGCCAGCAGTCGGGACGCCTTTTATGGCTACACCTTC. Protein product: CASSRDAFYGYTF.

This clonotype was seen a single time. The chain links TRBV29-1 to TRBJ1-1, with TRBD1 matching 9 bases. Germline V gene sequence: CDR1 SQVTM, CDR2 ANQGSEA. V lost 6 bases, J lost 4 bases, and 9 bases stayed unmatched. This CDR3 has 14 amino acids. CDR3 residues: CSVRDRVQGTEAFF. The CDR3 coding sequence is TGCAGCGTCCGGGACAGGGTTCAGGGCACTGAAGCTTTCTTT. The variable domain in full, with the rest retrieved from reference TRBV29-1 and TRBJ1-1, is SAVISQKPSRDICQRGTSLTIQCQVDSQVTMMFWYRQQPGQSLTLIATANQGSEATYESGFVIDKFPISRPNLTFSTLTVSNMSPEDSSIYLCSVRDRVQGTEAFFGQGTRLTVV.

This clonotype has a count of ten or more. The V call is TRBV6-6, the J call TRBJ1-1; D is undetermined. This CDR3 contains 14 residues. CDR1 is MNHNY, CDR2 SVGAGI, per germline (reference sequence). V was trimmed by 2 bases and J by 4 bases, leaving 11 bases between them. Here the CDR3 reads CASSYRGRVTEAFF. The CDR3 DNA is TGTGCCAGCAGTTACCGGGGAAGGGTCACTGAAGCTTTCTTT.

This rearrangement joins TRBV20-1 to TRBJ2-7; the match to TRBD2 covers 8 bases. Germline V gene sequence: CDR1 DFQATT, CDR2 SNEGSKA (reference sequence). The V segment lost 1 base and the J segment 0 bases; nucleotides outside the gene matches: 8. The CDR3 contains 16 residues. The CDR3 nucleotides are TGCAGTGCTAGAGCCGCTACGACTAGCGCCTCCTACGAGCAGTACTTC. Amino acids: CSARAATTSASYEQYF.